This T cell receptor (beta chain) is from a study of T cell responses to AZD1222 COVID-19 vaccine. Per the germline V gene, CDR1 is MDHEN and CDR2 is SYDVKM. The CDR3 spans 17 residues. The V gene lost 4 bases and the J gene lost 0 bases, with 17 bases spanning the gap. Assay: immunoSEQ multiplex PCR; the TCRdb copy retains only in-frame clones and omits some. The sample includes roughly 120,000 clones, roughly 90% of them seen just once. The chain links TRBV28 to TRBJ2-3; D gene ambiguous. This clonotype was obtained from an adult in good health. Sequencing used peripheral blood, obtained on day 0 of AZD1222 vaccination. The CDR3 bases are TGTGCCAGCAGTTCCACCCGCCGAAGGCCTAGCACAGATACGCAGTATTTT. It yields the protein CASSSTRRRPSTDTQYF.